This T cell receptor beta chain was captured in a study of T cells in tumors after PD-1 blockade. Study at large: No patient had prior checkpoint blockade, systemic immunosuppression, or radiotherapy within 4 weeks. Either cemiplimab 350 mg every 2 weeks or pembrolizumab 200 mg every 3 weeks was given. During anti-PD-1 treatment, some patients continued daily vismodegib 150 mg. General study findings and limits: About 41% of tumor TCR clonotypes were also found in blood.

Sequenced by immunoSEQ multiplex PCR; TCRdb stores in-frame clones only, minus some. The sample gives around 46,000 clones, roughly 79% of which show up once; over 15% is in the top ten. This clone was seen only once. Its target is not known. The CDR3 contains 14 residues. The J segment lost 4 bases and the V segment lost 5 bases, leaving 4 bases of the junction unmatched. CDR1 is MNHEY, CDR2 SVGAGI, per germline. This sequence joins TRBV6-5 and TRBJ2-5; 10 positions agree with TRBD2. The TCR originated in a human donor with basal cell carcinoma. Sequencing was performed on PBMCs, taken before anti-PD-1 treatment. The CDR3 DNA follows: TGTGCCAGCAGTCCTACTAGCGGGGTAGAGACCCAGTACTTC. Encoded protein: CASSPTSGVETQYF.